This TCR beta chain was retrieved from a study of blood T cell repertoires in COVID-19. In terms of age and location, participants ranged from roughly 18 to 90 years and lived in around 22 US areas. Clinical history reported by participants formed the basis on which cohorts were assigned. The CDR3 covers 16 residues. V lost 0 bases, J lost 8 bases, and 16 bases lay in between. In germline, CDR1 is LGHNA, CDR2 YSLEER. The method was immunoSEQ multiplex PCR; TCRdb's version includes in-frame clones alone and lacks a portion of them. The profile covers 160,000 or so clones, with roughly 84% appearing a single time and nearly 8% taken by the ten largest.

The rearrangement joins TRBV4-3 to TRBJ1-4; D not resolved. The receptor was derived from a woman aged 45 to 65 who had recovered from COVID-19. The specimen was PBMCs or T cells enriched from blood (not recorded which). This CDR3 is CASSQDQAPGIEKLFF. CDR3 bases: TGCGCCAGCAGCCAAGATCAGGCCCCCGGAATCGAAAAACTGTTTTTT.